This T cell receptor (beta chain) stems from a study of CD8+ T cells in alopecia areata. Looking at the study overall: Among treated patients, oral tofacitinib was administered at 5 to 10 mg twice daily. The study gave tofacitinib for 6 to 18 months, then 6 months off drug. Points from the study as a whole: Higher clonality was seen in lesional scalp than in normal scalp, especially in alopecia totalis/universalis.

Alopecia areata patients had lesional scalp punch biopsies and peripheral blood taken from them. Investigators isolated RNA and reverse transcribed it into cDNA to act as the sequencing template. TCRdb's table, derived via immunoSEQ multiplex PCR, lists solely in-frame clones and lacks some. The data hold 150,000 or so clones, with more than 40% observed a single time. Per germline, CDR1 SGHVS and CDR2 FQNEAQ. V lost 6 bases to trimming and J lost 11 bases, with 31 bases between them. This CDR3 spans 17 amino acids. Of note for this clone: Its antigen is as yet unknown.

Source material: CD4+ T cells sorted from blood. V is TRBV7-8 and J is TRBJ1-1; D is perhaps TRBD1 (6 bases). This TCR was recovered from a human donor with alopecia areata. The CDR3 spells CASSSTGLGGPGAWAFF. The CDR3 coding sequence is TGTGCCAGCAGTTCAACGGGGCTTGGGGGCCCGGGGGCGTGGGCTTTCTTT.